Shown below are 11 T cell receptor beta chains from a single sample sequenced in a study of somatic mutations in cytotoxic T cells in rheumatoid arthritis. The assay was immunoSEQ multiplex PCR, and TCRdb's table has in-frame clones only and misses some. The sample has under 11,000 clones, 77% seen once. Material for sequencing was CD8+ T cells sorted from blood. These receptors came from a man between 50 and 59 years old in good health.

The chain couples TRBV29-1 to TRBJ2-5; 7 nucleotides match TRBD1. This CDR3 is built from 13 residues. With 6 bases clipped from V and 5 bases from J, the junction kept 9 bases outside the gene matches. Germline V gene lookup returns CDR1 SQVTM and CDR2 ANQGSEA. The CDR3 DNA follows: TGCAGCGTCGAACTAGGGGGCGCGGAGACCCAGTACTTC. This gives the protein CSVELGGAETQYF.

This clone is deemed large. This chain links TRBV7-3 with TRBJ1-1, with a weak D call TRBD1 (5 bases). CDR1 is SGHTA and CDR2 is FQGTGA in the germline V gene. The CDR3 has 13 residues. V lost 0 bases, J lost 7 bases, and 9 bases lay in between. CDR3 in amino acids: CASSLTIRGEAFF. CDR3 nucleotide sequence: TGTGCCAGCAGCTTAACGATTAGGGGTGAAGCTTTCTTT.

J is TRBJ2-3 and V is TRBV28, with 7 bases aligning to TRBD1. Trimming removed 3 bases from V and 8 bases from J; junction bases left unmatched: 11. CDR3 length: 15 amino acids. In germline, CDR1 is MDHEN, CDR2 SYDVKM. This CDR3 is CASSFLTGWTPTQYF. DNA of the CDR3: TGTGCCAGCAGTTTTTTGACAGGGTGGACGCCTACGCAGTATTTT.

This clone was counted a single time. This sequence joins TRBV11-2 and TRBJ2-2; D unclear. V was pared by 1 base and J by 9 bases, with 12 bases between. The germline V gene encodes CDR1 SGHAT and CDR2 FQNNGV. This CDR3 has 14 amino acids. The CDR3 DNA reads TGTGCCAGCAGCTTAGGGGTGAGGCCGAGGGAGCTGTTTTTT. This codes for CASSLGVRPRELFF.

The chain is built from TRBV11-2 and TRBJ2-7, with D maybe TRBD2 (5 bases). From germline, CDR1 is SGHAT and CDR2 FQNNGV. The V gene lost 4 bases and the J gene lost 4 bases, with 8 bases spanning the gap. CDR3 length equals 12 residues. The CDR3 nucleotides are TGTGCCAGCAGCTGGACTCGTTACGAGCAGTACTTC. Translation: CASSWTRYEQYF.

The chain recombines TRBV4-3 with TRBJ2-3, with D hard to call. Trimming shortened V by 0 bases and J by 1 base, and 8 bases separated the two germline ends. CDR1 is LGHNA and CDR2 is YSLEER in the germline V gene. The CDR3 is made up of 15 amino acids. CDR3 sequence: CASSQESVGTDTQYF. CDR3 in DNA: TGCGCCAGCAGCCAAGAATCGGTCGGCACAGATACGCAGTATTTT.

The chain recombines TRBV14 with TRBJ1-4; 9 bases align to TRBD1. This CDR3 spans 16 amino acids. Germline lookup yields CDR1 SGHDN and CDR2 FVKESK. With 2 bases clipped from V and 10 bases from J, the junction kept 11 bases outside the gene matches. The CDR3 DNA is TGTGCCAGCAGCCAACCTTCGGGACAGGGTAGAGGAAAACTGTTTTTT. Amino acids: CASSQPSGQGRGKLFF.

The chain uses TRBV5-6 and TRBJ2-3, with a tentative D call TRBD1 (5 bases). The ends were cut back, 0 bases at V and 0 bases at J, with 8 bases in the middle. The CDR3 contains 15 residues. Germline loops: CDR1 SGHDT, CDR2 YYEEEE. CDR3 protein: CASSLGQFSTDTQYF. CDR3 bases: TGTGCCAGCAGCTTGGGACAGTTTAGCACAGATACGCAGTATTTT.

The rearrangement links TRBV15 to TRBJ2-1; 10 nucleotides agree with TRBD2. Germline V gives CDR1 LNHNV, CDR2 YYDKDF (reference sequence). Germline trimming cut 5 bases from V and 6 bases from J; bases unmatched to any gene: 7. This CDR3 has 15 residues. DNA for the CDR3: TGTGCCACCAGCGGGCGGACTAGCGGTAGCAATGAGCAGTTCTTC. It codes for CATSGRTSGSNEQFF.

This chain joins TRBV4-1 and TRBJ2-4, with 9 bases identical to TRBD2. Losses at the gene ends were 0 bases for V and 0 bases for J; bases not matched to a gene: 6. Germline CDR1 MGHRA, CDR2 YSYEKL. This CDR3 has 18 residues. The CDR3 protein is CASSQDGGGGGAKNIQYF. The CDR3 nucleotides are TGCGCCAGCAGCCAAGATGGGGGCGGGGGGGGAGCCAAAAACATTCAGTACTTC.

The chain uses TRBV9 and TRBJ2-3; maybe TRBD1 (5 bases). This CDR3 is 15 amino acids long. Trimming shortened V by 4 bases and J by 1 base, and 13 bases separated the two germline ends. Germline CDR1 reads SGDLS; CDR2 reads YYNGEE. The CDR3 region has the DNA TGTGCCAGCAGCCCGTTTCAGGGCGGCACAGATACGCAGTATTTT. Translation gives CASSPFQGGTDTQYF.